This T cell receptor beta chain was found in a study of persistence of HIV-infected CD4 T cells. Overall study context: Donors were ART-treated; their CMV- and Gag-responding CD4+ T cells were isolated.

The stimulus was lysate of CMV-infected fibroblasts, around 9.3 ug/mL. CD40L/CD69 double-negative CD45RO-high memory CD4+ T cells were collected. Adults with HIV-1 started suppressive ART while chronically infected. The germline V gene has CDR1 LNHNV and CDR2 YYDKDF (reference sequence). Trimming shortened V by 0 bases and J by 3 bases, and 18 bases separated the two germline ends. The CDR3 has 18 residues. With respect to this clone: Its antigen is unknown.

Notes on the study in general: Antigen-responding cells were enriched for degenerate expanded CDR3beta sequences. Compared with CD3/CD28-stimulated cells, CMV- and Gag-responding cells showed lower TCRbeta richness.

The immunoSEQ assay was version 4, run in survey mode. Method: immunoSEQ multiplex PCR; TCRdb's copy keeps in-frame clones and lacks some. This sample has approximately 31,000 clones; 82% occur once, and the top ten carry 5% to 7%. Specimen: CD4+ T cells sorted from PBMCs after roughly 17-hour stimulation, collected from a patient who received antiretroviral therapy. The receptor comes from an adult woman with HIV who was CMV-seropositive. The chain joins TRBV15 to TRBJ2-1; D is unresolved. CDR3 in amino acids: CATSREVPWSSIYNEQFF. The CDR3 DNA reads TGTGCCACCAGCAGAGAGGTTCCCTGGAGTAGCATCTACAATGAGCAGTTCTTC.